The clone carrying this T cell receptor (beta chain) was counted once. No antigen is known for it. The time point denotes: baseline pretreatment blood. Treatment defined: 15 Gy SBRT to primary tumor, nephrectomy 4 weeks later. Radiation-treated patients gave blood at baseline, week 2 and week 4. This renal cell carcinoma was of the clear cell type. The assay was immunoSEQ multiplex PCR, and TCRdb's table has in-frame clones only and misses some. The sample holds approximately 150,000 clones, around four fifths seen once. This record belongs to a study of radiation and T cells in renal cell carcinoma. The study's findings and limits: Without pretreatment biopsies, baseline tumor clonotype presence was undetermined.

Source: blood, taken from a patient whose treatment included radiotherapy and nephrectomy. The clonotype originates from a woman aged 45-60 years with renal cell carcinoma.

CDR3 loop: CATSGGQGFLSVTGELFF. The CDR3 DNA is TGTGCCACCAGCGGGGGACAGGGCTTCCTCTCGGTCACCGGGGAGCTGTTTTTT. The gene calls are TRBV15 and TRBJ2-2, with 9 bases that match TRBD1. J lost 4 bases, V lost 5 bases, and 14 bases had no gene match. CDR1 is LNHNV and CDR2 is YYDKDF in the germline V gene (reference sequence). This CDR3 spans 18 amino acids.